This TCR beta chain appears in the sequencing data of a study of control samples from healthy donors and cancer patients. This CDR3 contains 16 residues. Per germline, CDR1 SGDLS and CDR2 YYNGEE. Trimming cost V 4 bases and J 2 bases; bases outside gene matches: 8. Profiled with immunoSEQ multiplex PCR; TCRdb holds only in-frame clones, not every one. The sample consists of around 42,000 clones, 90% to 95% of them appearing once. This clone was observed once. The TCR comes from a man aged 55 to 69 in good health. Specimen: blood. V is TRBV9 and J is TRBJ2-3, with TRBD2 matching 9 bases. The CDR3: CASSPLAGLHTDTQYF. In DNA form, the CDR3 reads TGTGCCAGCAGCCCCCTAGCGGGACTACACACAGATACGCAGTATTTT.